This T cell receptor beta chain was sequenced for a study of T cell responses to AZD1222 COVID-19 vaccine. The CDR3 spans 11 residues. The germline V and J ends were trimmed by 3 bases and 9 bases, with 6 bases remaining between them. Germline-derived CDR1 and CDR2 are SEHNR and FQNEAQ (reference sequence). General observations from the study: Two doses of AZD1222 preceded a rise in Spike-specific TCR breadth and depth.

Sequencing was performed with immunoSEQ multiplex PCR; in TCRdb, only in-frame clones are kept and a portion is missing. The data hold more than 110,000 clones, with about nine tenths observed a single time. Remarks on this clone: Its target is not known.

J is TRBJ2-1 and V is TRBV7-9; D is uncertain. This clonotype was sampled from an adult in good health. Source: peripheral blood, taken on day 0 of AZD1222 vaccination. The CDR3 nucleotides read TGTGCCAGCAGCTTTACCCCTGAGCAGTTCTTC. This gives the protein CASSFTPEQFF.